What follows are 30 T cell receptor beta chains derived from one specimen sequenced in a study of T cells in localized non-small cell lung cancer. TCRdb's copy holds only in-frame clones and misses some; the assay was immunoSEQ multiplex PCR. The table lists 45,000 to 60,000 clones, approximately 82% of them singletons. The sequencing here drew on peripheral blood, taken before any cancer treatment. All receptors derive from a female donor older than 55 with stage II squamous cell lung carcinoma.

This clone was observed a handful of times. The rearrangement links TRBV25-1 to TRBJ1-2; the D is unclear. CDR3 size: 11 residues. V gave up 4 bases and J gave up 4 bases, with 4 bases separating them. Germline values: CDR1 MGHDK, CDR2 SYGVNS. The DNA of the CDR3 is TGTGCCAGCAGTGTAGGCTATGGCTACACCTTC. Residues: CASSVGYGYTF.

V gene TRBV27 combines with J gene TRBJ1-1; D gene unclear. There are 13 residues in the CDR3. From germline, CDR1 is MNHEY and CDR2 SMNVEV (reference sequence). V shed 10 bases and J shed 1 base, with 13 bases lying between them. CDR3 DNA sequence: TGTGCCACCAAACTGTGGGGGAACACTGAAGCTTTCTTT. Translated: CATKLWGNTEAFF.

The chain employs TRBV29-1 and TRBJ2-6; D might be TRBD1 or TRBD2, each matching 5 bases. The V end lost 7 bases, the J end lost 0 bases, and 13 bases lay between the germline ends. Germline lookup yields CDR1 SQVTM and CDR2 ANQGSEA. This CDR3 comprises 15 residues. CDR3 coding DNA: TGCAGCGCAAGGGACGGACCCTCTGGGGCCAACGTCCTGACTTTC. Amino acid sequence: CSARDGPSGANVLTF.

This clone was detected a few times. V is TRBV7-2 and J is TRBJ1-3; D unclear. Trimming removed 0 bases at V and 0 bases at J, with 9 bases between. Per the germline V gene, CDR1 is SGHTA and CDR2 is FQGNSA. CDR3 length equals 16 residues. This CDR3 is CASSLAVRSSGNTIYF. Here the CDR3 DNA reads TGTGCCAGCAGCTTAGCAGTAAGGAGCTCTGGAAACACCATATATTTT.

V is TRBV4-3 and J is TRBJ1-3; no reliable D call. The V end lost 1 base, the J end lost 2 bases, and 9 bases lay between the germline ends. The CDR3 has 15 residues. Looked up from germline, CDR1 is LGHNA and CDR2 is YSLEER. The CDR3 reads CASSQGGGPGNTIYF. The CDR3 region has the DNA TGCGCCAGCAGCCAAGGCGGAGGTCCTGGAAACACCATATATTTT.

This rearrangement joins TRBV6-1 to TRBJ1-1; no clear D. Germline values: CDR1 MNHNS, CDR2 SASEGT. V dropped 8 bases and J dropped 11 bases, with 12 bases sitting between them. This CDR3 is built from 10 residues. The CDR3 region has the DNA TGTGCCAGCGGAGAGTTTGCGGCTTTCTTT. Its protein product is CASGEFAAFF.

The chain couples TRBV25-1 to TRBJ2-3; the D gene could be TRBD1 or TRBD2 (6 bases each). The CDR3 length is 14 residues. The germline gives CDR1 MGHDK, CDR2 SYGVNS. V lost 4 bases and J lost 2, with 10 bases in between. For the CDR3, the DNA is TGTGCCAGCAGTGGTTCGGGGGCCACAGATACGCAGTATTTT. As protein: CASSGSGATDTQYF. Full variable domain (missing parts from reference TRBV25-1 and TRBJ2-3): EADIYQTPRYLVIGTGKKITLECSQTMGHDKMYWYQQDPGMELHLIHYSYGVNSTEKGDLSSESTVSRIRTEHFPLTLESARPSHTSQYLCASSGSGATDTQYFGPGTRLTVL.

This chain links TRBV5-6 with TRBJ2-7; 8 positions agree with TRBD1. This CDR3 is 13 amino acids long. Per germline, CDR1 SGHDT and CDR2 YYEEEE. Losses at the gene ends were 2 bases for V and 7 bases for J; bases not matched to a gene: 5. The CDR3 sequence: CASSLGDRREQYF. In DNA form, the CDR3 reads TGTGCCAGCAGCTTAGGGGACAGGCGTGAGCAGTACTTC.

This clone has only one observation. The rearrangement joins TRBV15 to TRBJ2-7, with D perhaps matching TRBD1 (5 bases). This CDR3 is built from 15 residues. The germline CDR1 and CDR2 sequences are LNHNV and YYDKDF (reference sequence). The V and J ends lost 0 bases and 4 bases respectively, with 13 bases between them. This CDR3 reads CATSRDRTKGYEQYF. CDR3 nucleotides: TGTGCCACCAGCAGAGATCGTACAAAGGGGTACGAGCAGTACTTC.

The chain is built from TRBV5-1 and TRBJ2-2; 9 nucleotides match TRBD2. CDR1 and CDR2 from the germline V gene are SGHRS and YFSETQ. The CDR3 is 18 amino acids. V shed 2 bases, J shed 0 bases, and the junction held 8 bases outside the gene matches. CDR3 DNA sequence: TGCGCCAGCAGCTTTTGGGCTAGCGGGGCGGCGAACACCGGGGAGCTGTTTTTT. Protein: CASSFWASGAANTGELFF.

This clone is classed as medium-sized. The CDR3 DNA sequence: TGCGCCAGCAGCTTTGAAGGGGACCAGCCCCAGCATTTT. As protein: CASSFEGDQPQHF. The rearrangement joins TRBV5-1 to TRBJ1-5; a possible D gene is TRBD1 (5 bases). The germline CDR1 and CDR2 sequences are SGHRS and YFSETQ. This CDR3 region has 13 residues. Trimming took off 2 bases at V and 7 bases at J, with 10 bases between the two ends.

For the CDR3, the DNA is TGTGCCATCAGGGCTAGCGGGGGCTCCTACGAGCAGTACTTC. It encodes CAIRASGGSYEQYF. The rearrangement joins TRBV10-3 to TRBJ2-7, with 10 positions matching TRBD2. There are 14 residues in the CDR3. In germline, CDR1 is ENHRY, CDR2 SYGVKD. J was trimmed by 0 bases and V by 6 bases; bases with no gene match: 2.

This clone was seen a single time. This sequence joins TRBV14 and TRBJ1-1; D might be TRBD1 (5 bases). The CDR3 spans 18 residues. Germline CDR1 is SGHDN and CDR2 is FVKESK. V dropped 0 bases and J dropped 4 bases, with 21 bases sitting between them. The CDR3 spells CASSQDYAGMLRRTEAFF. The CDR3 DNA is TGTGCCAGCAGCCAAGATTATGCAGGGATGCTCCGGCGCACTGAAGCTTTCTTT.

This sequence joins TRBV5-1 and TRBJ1-1; 8 bases align to TRBD1. The CDR3 contains 13 residues. The germline V gene encodes CDR1 SGHRS and CDR2 YFSETQ. V lost 4 bases to trimming and J lost 12 bases; unmatched junction nucleotides: 11. The CDR3: CASSPDRVANSFF. The CDR3, as DNA: TGCGCCAGCAGCCCGGACAGGGTGGCTAACTCTTTCTTT.

The chain carries TRBV5-6 and TRBJ1-4; D perhaps matches TRBD1 (6 bases). V was clipped by 3 bases and J by 0 bases, with 9 bases between them. CDR1 SGHDT and CDR2 YYEEEE come from the germline V gene. The CDR3 is 15 amino acids. CDR3 in amino acids: CASSSGQATNEKLFF. The CDR3 DNA reads TGTGCCAGCAGCTCGGGACAAGCAACTAATGAAAAACTGTTTTTT.

The chain couples TRBV6-1 to TRBJ2-1; 12 nucleotides agree with TRBD2. Germline values: CDR1 MNHNS, CDR2 SASEGT. Germline trimming cut 4 bases from V and 8 bases from J; bases unmatched to any gene: 6. The CDR3 totals 15 residues. CDR3 in amino acids: CASSGLAGGTDEQFF. The CDR3 DNA reads as TGTGCCAGCAGTGGCCTAGCGGGGGGGACGGATGAGCAGTTCTTC.

The chain carries TRBV7-2 and TRBJ1-2, with D perhaps TRBD1 (6 bases). The germline V and J ends were trimmed by 1 base and 8 bases, with 23 bases remaining between them. CDR1 is SGHTA, CDR2 FQGNSA, per germline. The CDR3 has 17 amino acids. CDR3 coding DNA: TGTGCCAGCAGCTTAGAAGGATGGGGGGCAGGGAGATCGGGCTACACCTTC. Translation: CASSLEGWGAGRSGYTF.

The chain has TRBV5-1 and TRBJ2-2, with TRBD2 identical over 8 bases. V lost 0 bases to trimming and J lost 5 bases; unmatched junction nucleotides: 6. The CDR3 is 16 amino acids. Germline values: CDR1 SGHRS, CDR2 YFSETQ. The CDR3 DNA follows: TGCGCCAGCAGCTTGGACGGGGGGGCCAGTACCGGGGAGCTGTTTTTT. It is translated as CASSLDGGASTGELFF. Combining the CDR3 with reference TRBV5-1 and TRBJ2-2 gives the whole variable domain KAGVTQTPRYLIKTRGQQVTLSCSPISGHRSVSWYQQTPGQGLQFLFEYFSETQRNKGNFPGRFSGRQFSNSRSEMNVSTLELGDSALYLCASSLDGGASTGELFFGEGSRLTVL.

V is TRBV30 and J is TRBJ1-5; D is perhaps TRBD1 (6 bases). The CDR3 contains 18 residues. CDR1 and CDR2 from the germline V gene are GTSNPN and SVGIG (reference sequence). Trimming removed 0 bases at V and 0 bases at J, with 18 bases between. The CDR3 loop reads CAWSVDRSTAYSNQPQHF. The DNA of the CDR3 is TGTGCCTGGAGTGTAGACAGGTCAACCGCGTATAGCAATCAGCCCCAGCATTTT. Full variable domain (rest looked up from reference TRBV30 and TRBJ1-5): SQTIHQWPATLVQPVGSPLSLECTVEGTSNPNLYWYRQAAGRGLQLLFYSVGIGQISSEVPQNLSASRPQDRQFILSSKKLLLSDSGFYLCAWSVDRSTAYSNQPQHFGDGTRLSIL.

This chain's CDR3 is CASSLGRDRYMNTEAFF. The CDR3 region has the DNA TGTGCCAGCAGCTTAGGGCGGGACAGATACATGAACACTGAAGCTTTCTTT. V and J are TRBV7-8 and TRBJ1-1, with 7 bases matching TRBD1. The CDR3 sequence is 17 residues long. CDR1 SGHVS and CDR2 FQNEAQ come from the germline V gene. V dropped 1 base and J dropped 0; count of bases not matched to a gene: 8.

CDR3: CASSQGRVTNEKLFF. Here the CDR3 DNA reads TGCGCCAGCAGCCAAGGCAGGGTAACTAATGAAAAACTGTTTTTT. The gene calls are TRBV4-1 and TRBJ1-4, with a weak D call TRBD1 (5 bases). The germline CDR1 and CDR2 sequences are MGHRA and YSYEKL. This CDR3 comprises 15 residues. V was shortened by 1 base and J by 1 base, with 7 bases between the two germline ends.

This clone was seen only once. The chain carries TRBV27 and TRBJ2-1; 13 bases map to TRBD2. The CDR3 has 18 residues. With V trimmed by 1 base and J by 6 bases, 9 bases remained unmatched. Germline lookup yields CDR1 MNHEY and CDR2 SMNVEV (reference sequence). CDR3 DNA: TGTGCCAGCAGTTTATTGCGGGGGACTAGCGGGGCCATCAATGAGCAGTTCTTC. It translates to CASSLLRGTSGAINEQFF.

The CDR3 coding sequence is TGTGCCAGCAGCGTAGGAGGAACTAATGAAAAACTGTTTTTT. Amino acid sequence: CASSVGGTNEKLFF. V gene TRBV9 combines with J gene TRBJ1-4; D ambiguous. Germline CDR1 is SGDLS and CDR2 is YYNGEE. Trimming shortened V by 0 bases and J by 1 base, and 4 bases separated the two germline ends. This CDR3 contains 14 residues.

This clone was recorded once. The gene calls are TRBV15 and TRBJ2-1; D not certain. Germline lookup yields CDR1 LNHNV and CDR2 YYDKDF (reference sequence). V dropped 0 bases and J dropped 5 bases, with 11 bases sitting between them. The CDR3 contains 15 residues. The CDR3 DNA is TGTGCCACCAGCAGAGATCGGCGGAACCACAATGAGCAGTTCTTC. Protein sequence: CATSRDRRNHNEQFF.

The chain has TRBV7-9 and TRBJ1-6; maybe TRBD1 (5 bases). Trimming removed 4 bases at V and 7 bases at J, with 20 bases between. This CDR3 comprises 17 residues. Germline CDR1 is SEHNR and CDR2 is FQNEAQ (reference sequence). CDR3: CASSSPRGQPENSPLHF. The CDR3 DNA follows: TGTGCCAGCAGCTCGCCAAGGGGCCAGCCGGAAAATTCACCCCTCCACTTT.

The chain has TRBV27 and TRBJ1-5, with D unresolved. Germline V lookup: CDR1 MNHEY, CDR2 SMNVEV (reference sequence). The CDR3 covers 13 residues. The V gene lost 6 bases and the J gene lost 4 bases, with 10 bases spanning the gap. CDR3 region: CASRQNSNQPQHF. The CDR3 DNA follows: TGTGCCAGCAGACAAAACAGTAATCAGCCCCAGCATTTT.

The chain couples TRBV9 to TRBJ2-7, with TRBD2 identical over 10 bases. CDR1 and CDR2 (germline): SGDLS, YYNGEE. With V trimmed by 0 bases and J by 0 bases, 3 bases remained unmatched. This CDR3 spans 16 amino acids. The CDR3 loop is CASSVEAGGTSYEQYF. In DNA, the CDR3 is TGTGCCAGCAGCGTAGAAGCGGGGGGGACCTCCTACGAGCAGTACTTC.

The rearrangement links TRBV4-3 to TRBJ1-4; no definite D call. The CDR3 totals 15 residues. Looked up from germline, CDR1 is LGHNA and CDR2 is YSLEER. V lost 0 bases, J lost 8 bases, and 13 bases lay in between. In DNA, the CDR3 is TGCGCCAGCAGCCAAGAGCAATTCCCGGGCGAAAAACTGTTTTTT. Translating it yields CASSQEQFPGEKLFF.

The J gene is TRBJ1-1, the V gene TRBV28; 7 positions match TRBD1. With 4 bases clipped from V and 5 bases from J, the junction kept 10 bases outside the gene matches. Germline-derived CDR1 and CDR2 are MDHEN and SYDVKM. The CDR3 has 15 residues. CDR3 nucleotide sequence: TGTGCCAGCAGTTCATCAGGGGGTGGTAGGACTGAAGCTTTCTTT. Protein: CASSSSGGGRTEAFF.

The chain joins TRBV18 to TRBJ2-5; D gene uncertain. This CDR3 is 13 amino acids long. Looked up from germline, CDR1 is KGHSH and CDR2 is LQKENI. V shed 3 bases and J shed 4 bases, with 9 bases lying between them. CDR3 protein: CASSPNEGETQYF. Written as DNA, the CDR3 is TGTGCCAGCTCACCGAACGAAGGAGAGACCCAGTACTTC.